This T cell receptor (beta chain) was sequenced in a study of blood T cell repertoires in COVID-19. Study-level background: Specimens from acute and convalescent COVID-19 originated in the United States, Italy and Spain. PBMCs, B-cell-depleted T cells, or T cells were the source of the cDNA or gDNA that made up the material.

The CDR3 is 19 residues long. Losses at the gene ends were 6 bases for V and 7 bases for J; bases not matched to a gene: 21. Germline V gives CDR1 MDHEN, CDR2 SYDVKM. The assay was immunoSEQ multiplex PCR, and TCRdb's table has in-frame clones only and misses some. The sample lists approximately 380,000 clones; 75% to 90% were seen once. The receptor comes from a woman in her late teens or twenties with acute or convalescent COVID-19. The gene calls are TRBV28 and TRBJ1-4; TRBD1 agrees at 9 bases. Sequencing was done on a sample of peripheral blood. Written as DNA, the CDR3 is TGTGCCAGCAGGTACACACCGGGACAGGGCTTCGAGAACCCTGAAAAACTGTTTTTT. Amino acids: CASRYTPGQGFENPEKLFF. Complete variable domain (other parts from reference TRBV28 and TRBJ1-4): DVKVTQSSRYLVKRTGEKVFLECVQDMDHENMFWYRQDPGLGLRLIYFSYDVKMKEKGDIPEGYSVSREKKERFSLILESASTNQTSMYLCASRYTPGQGFENPEKLFFGSGTQLSVL.